This TCR beta chain is from a study of blood T cell repertoires in COVID-19. For the study at large: PBMCs, B-cell-depleted T cells, or T cells were the source of the cDNA or gDNA that made up the material.

Trimming removed 2 bases from V and 1 base from J; junction bases left unmatched: 5. This CDR3 spans 17 amino acids. The germline V gene encodes CDR1 MDHEN and CDR2 SYDVKM. Study processing details: Amplification from reference gene primers served as the basis for estimated nucleated cell counts. Data came from immunoSEQ multiplex PCR; TCRdb stores just in-frame clones and leaves some out. The V and J calls and clone size are taken from that table; D and trimming were inferred from the DNA. This table has around 230,000 clones, less than 90% appearing once. The V call is TRBV28, the J call TRBJ2-5; 12 bases line up with TRBD2. This clonotype was obtained from a woman between 65 and 79 years old with active or convalescent COVID-19. Sample: peripheral blood. In DNA, the CDR3 is TGTGCCAGCAGTTTAGGGGCACTAGCGGGAGGCCAAGAGACCCAGTACTTC. This encodes CASSLGALAGGQETQYF.